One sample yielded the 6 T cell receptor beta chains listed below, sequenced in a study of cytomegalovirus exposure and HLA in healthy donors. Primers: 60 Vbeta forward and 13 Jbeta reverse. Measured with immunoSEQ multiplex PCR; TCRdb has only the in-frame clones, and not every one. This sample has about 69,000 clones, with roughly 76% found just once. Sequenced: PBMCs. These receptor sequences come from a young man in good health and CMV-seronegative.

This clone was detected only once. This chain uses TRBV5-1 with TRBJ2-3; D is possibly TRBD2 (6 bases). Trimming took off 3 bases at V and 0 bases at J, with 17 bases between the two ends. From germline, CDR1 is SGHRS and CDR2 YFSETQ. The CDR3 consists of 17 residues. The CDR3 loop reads CASSWRAQGYSTDTQYF. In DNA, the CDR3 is TGCGCCAGCAGCTGGAGGGCCCAGGGATATAGCACAGATACGCAGTATTTT.

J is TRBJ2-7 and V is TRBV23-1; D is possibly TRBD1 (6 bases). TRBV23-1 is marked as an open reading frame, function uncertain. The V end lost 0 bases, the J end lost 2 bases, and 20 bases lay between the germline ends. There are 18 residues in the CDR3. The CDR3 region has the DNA TGCGCCAGCAGTCAATCAGTCGGCCGACGGGACACCCCCTACGAGCAGTACTTC. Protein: CASSQSVGRRDTPYEQYF.

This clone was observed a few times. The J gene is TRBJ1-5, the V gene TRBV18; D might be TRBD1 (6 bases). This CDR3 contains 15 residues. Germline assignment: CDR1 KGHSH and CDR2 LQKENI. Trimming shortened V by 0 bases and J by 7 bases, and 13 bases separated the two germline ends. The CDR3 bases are TGTGCCAGCTCACCACCGTCGGGGGGCGGACAGCCCCAGCATTTT. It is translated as CASSPPSGGGQPQHF. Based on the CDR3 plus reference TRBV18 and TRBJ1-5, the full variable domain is NAGVMQNPRHLVRRRGQEARLRCSPMKGHSHVYWYRQLPEEGLKFMVYLQKENIIDESGMPKERFSAEFPKEGPSILRIQQVVRGDSAAYFCASSPPSGGGQPQHFGDGTRLSIL.

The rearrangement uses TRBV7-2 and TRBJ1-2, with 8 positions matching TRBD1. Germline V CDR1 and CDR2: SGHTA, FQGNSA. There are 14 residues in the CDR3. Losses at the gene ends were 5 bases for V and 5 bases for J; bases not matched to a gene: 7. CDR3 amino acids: CASSVDRVVYGYTF. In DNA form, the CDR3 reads TGTGCCAGCAGCGTGGACAGGGTGGTTTATGGCTACACCTTC.

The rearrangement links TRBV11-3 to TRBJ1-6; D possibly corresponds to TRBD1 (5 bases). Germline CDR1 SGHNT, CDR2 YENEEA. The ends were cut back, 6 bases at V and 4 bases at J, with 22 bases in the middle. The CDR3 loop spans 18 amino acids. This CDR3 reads CASRLQVRAPNYNSPLHF. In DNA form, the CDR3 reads TGTGCCAGCAGATTACAGGTACGCGCTCCGAATTATAATTCACCCCTCCACTTT.

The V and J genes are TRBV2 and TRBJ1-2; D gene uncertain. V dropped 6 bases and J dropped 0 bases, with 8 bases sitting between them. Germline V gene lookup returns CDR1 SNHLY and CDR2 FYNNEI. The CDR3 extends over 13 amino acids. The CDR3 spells CASREPSNYGYTF. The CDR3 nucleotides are TGTGCCAGCAGGGAACCTTCTAACTATGGCTACACCTTC.